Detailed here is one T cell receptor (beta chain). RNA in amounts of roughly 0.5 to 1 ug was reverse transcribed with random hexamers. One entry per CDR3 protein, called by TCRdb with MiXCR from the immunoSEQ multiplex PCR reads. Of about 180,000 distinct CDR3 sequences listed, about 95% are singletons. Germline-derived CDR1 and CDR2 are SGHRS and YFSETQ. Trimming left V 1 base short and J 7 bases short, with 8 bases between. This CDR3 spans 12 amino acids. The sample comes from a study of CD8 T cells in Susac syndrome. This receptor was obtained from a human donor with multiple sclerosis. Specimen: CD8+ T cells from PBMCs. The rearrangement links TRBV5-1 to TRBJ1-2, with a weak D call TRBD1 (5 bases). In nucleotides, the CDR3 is TGCGCCAGCAGCTTGTGGGGGTTTGGCTACACCTTC. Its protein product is CASSLWGFGYTF.